Below, 24 T cell receptor beta chains from the same sample are listed, as sequenced in a study of blood T cell repertoires in COVID-19. Only in-frame clones appear in the TCRdb table, and some are missing; sequencing was by immunoSEQ multiplex PCR. The sample lists hundreds of thousands of clones; under 90% were seen once. The sequencing sample was made of peripheral blood. All receptors come from a woman between 50 and 59 years old who had recovered from COVID-19.

Only one count was recorded for this clone. This chain uses TRBV6-2 or TRBV6-3 with TRBJ2-7; weak D call: TRBD2 (6 bases). There are 14 residues in the CDR3. V was trimmed by 2 bases and J by 5 bases, leaving 13 bases between them. Germline loops: CDR1 MNHEY, CDR2 SVGEGT. The CDR3: CASSYGGSINEQYF. The DNA for the CDR3 is TGTGCCAGCAGTTACGGAGGGAGTATCAACGAGCAGTACTTC.

The rearrangement links TRBV29-1 to TRBJ1-1, with D perhaps TRBD1 (6 bases). Trimming left V 7 bases short and J 2 bases short, with 14 bases between. Per germline, CDR1 SQVTM and CDR2 ANQGSEA. This CDR3 comprises 13 residues. CDR3 region: CSASPDRNTEAFF. CDR3 coding DNA: TGCAGCGCCAGCCCGGACAGAAACACTGAAGCTTTCTTT.

The chain uses TRBV2 and TRBJ2-6; no clear D. CDR1 and CDR2 (germline): SNHLY, FYNNEI. V lost 10 bases and J 3 bases, leaving 19 bases between the germline ends. The CDR3 has 16 amino acids. CDR3 amino acids: CATSPGQLLGANVLTF. The CDR3 nucleotides are TGTGCCACCTCCCCGGGTCAGCTCCTTGGGGCCAACGTCCTGACTTTC. Drawing the rest from reference TRBV2 and TRBJ2-6, the complete variable domain is EPEVTQTPSHQVTQMGQEVILRCVPISNHLYFYWYRQILGQKVEFLVSFYNNEISEKSEIFDDQFSVERPDGSNFTLKIRSTKLEDSAMYFCATSPGQLLGANVLTFGAGSRLTVL.

This rearrangement joins TRBV7-2 to TRBJ2-3, with 12 bases aligning to TRBD2. CDR1 is SGHTA and CDR2 is FQGNSA in the germline V gene. Trimming took 6 bases from V and 2 from J; bases not matched to a gene: 15. This CDR3 has 19 amino acids. CDR3 region: CASRTPKTSGGRFTDTQYF. As DNA, the CDR3 is TGTGCCAGCAGGACACCTAAGACTAGCGGGGGAAGATTCACAGATACGCAGTATTTT.

About this clone: This specimen includes other DNA sequences encoding the same CDR3. This rearrangement joins TRBV28 to TRBJ1-2, with 7 nucleotides matching TRBD1. Germline V CDR1 and CDR2: MDHEN, SYDVKM. With 4 bases clipped from V and 0 bases from J, the junction kept 5 bases outside the gene matches. This CDR3 region has 15 residues. Here the CDR3 DNA reads TGTGCCAGCAGTTCCAGACAGGGAGCTAACTATGGCTACACCTTC. Protein: CASSSRQGANYGYTF.

The chain recombines TRBV5-6 with TRBJ2-1; TRBD1 matches at 9 bases. This CDR3 is built from 16 residues. J lost 4 bases, V lost 4 bases, and 9 bases had no gene match. Germline V gene lookup returns CDR1 SGHDT and CDR2 YYEEEE. CDR3 nucleotides: TGTGCCAGCAGCCGCACAAACAGGGGGCAGTACAATGAGCAGTTCTTC. The encoded protein is CASSRTNRGQYNEQFF.

The chain uses TRBV11-2 and TRBJ2-3, with D perhaps TRBD1 (6 bases). The CDR3 spans 14 residues. Germline CDR1 SGHAT, CDR2 FQNNGV. With 2 bases removed from V and 3 bases from J, the gap between germline ends came to 9 bases. The CDR3 region has the DNA TGTGCCAGCAGCTTAATACAGGGTACAGATACGCAGTATTTT. Amino acids: CASSLIQGTDTQYF.

The V call is TRBV20-1, the J call TRBJ2-7; 13 positions agree with TRBD2. The J segment lost 7 bases and the V segment lost 3 bases, leaving 9 bases of the junction unmatched. CDR1 is DFQATT, CDR2 SNEGSKA, per germline (reference sequence). The CDR3 spans 15 residues. The chain's CDR3 is CSASRTSGSSGEQYF. DNA for the CDR3: TGCAGTGCTAGTCGGACTAGCGGGAGTTCCGGGGAGCAGTACTTC.

This chain uses TRBV7-2 with TRBJ1-5; the D is unclear. This CDR3 is built from 16 residues. The germline CDR1 and CDR2 sequences are SGHTA and FQGNSA. V lost 2 bases and J lost 5, with 16 bases in between. In DNA, the CDR3 is TGTGCCAGCAGCTTAATGGGCACCCTAGCGGATCAGCCCCAGCATTTT. It encodes CASSLMGTLADQPQHF.

V and J are TRBV5-1 and TRBJ2-7; maybe TRBD1 (8 bases). The V and J ends lost 4 bases and 2 bases respectively, with 13 bases between them. The V gene's germline CDR1 is SGHRS and CDR2 YFSETQ. The CDR3 spans 14 residues. CDR3 residues: CASSPQGGAYEQYF. The CDR3 region has the DNA TGCGCCAGCAGCCCACAGGGGGGGGCCTACGAGCAGTACTTC. The full variable domain, its missing parts supplied by reference TRBV5-1 and TRBJ2-7, is KAGVTQTPRYLIKTRGQQVTLSCSPISGHRSVSWYQQTPGQGLQFLFEYFSETQRNKGNFPGRFSGRQFSNSRSEMNVSTLELGDSALYLCASSPQGGAYEQYFGPGTRLTVT.

This chain links TRBV4-1 with TRBJ2-5, with 10 bases lining up with TRBD2. Germline CDR1 reads MGHRA; CDR2 reads YSYEKL. J was trimmed by 2 bases and V by 1 base; bases with no gene match: 10. The CDR3 extends over 18 amino acids. Here the CDR3 DNA reads TGCGCCAGCAGCCAAGGAAGCGGGGGGGCCTCGTTGCAAGAGACCCAGTACTTC. It yields the protein CASSQGSGGASLQETQYF.

The rearrangement joins TRBV9 to TRBJ2-3; possibly TRBD2 for D (6 bases). V was trimmed by 4 bases and J by 3 bases, leaving 12 bases between them. This CDR3 spans 14 amino acids. Per the germline V gene, CDR1 is SGDLS and CDR2 is YYNGEE. CDR3 sequence reads: CASSSSRETDTQYF. The DNA of the CDR3 is TGTGCCAGCAGCTCTAGTCGGGAGACAGATACGCAGTATTTT.

Only a few counts were recorded for this clone. The chain couples TRBV6-5 to TRBJ2-1; 7 positions agree with TRBD1. The CDR3 length is 15 residues. After removal of 6 bases from V and 3 bases from J, the junction contained 8 bases not matched to a gene. CDR1 is MNHEY, CDR2 SVGAGI, per germline. The CDR3 nucleotides are TGTGCCAGCAGCCAAATACAGGGGTACTACAATGAGCAGTTCTTC. Protein product: CASSQIQGYYNEQFF.

The V gene is TRBV18, the J gene TRBJ1-4, with 8 bases lining up with TRBD1. V was pared by 3 bases and J by 5 bases, with 2 bases of the junction left unmatched. Per the germline V gene, CDR1 is KGHSH and CDR2 is LQKENI. The CDR3 consists of 14 residues. The CDR3: CASSPGTGNEKLFF. Here the CDR3 DNA reads TGTGCCAGCTCACCCGGGACAGGAAATGAAAAACTGTTTTTT. The variable domain in full, completed from reference TRBV18 and TRBJ1-4, reads NAGVMQNPRHLVRRRGQEARLRCSPMKGHSHVYWYRQLPEEGLKFMVYLQKENIIDESGMPKERFSAEFPKEGPSILRIQQVVRGDSAAYFCASSPGTGNEKLFFGSGTQLSVL.

V is TRBV7-3 and J is TRBJ2-3; TRBD2 matches at 14 bases. V lost 4 bases to trimming and J lost 0 bases; unmatched junction nucleotides: 9. The germline CDR1 and CDR2 sequences are SGHTA and FQGTGA. CDR3 length: 19 residues. CDR3 sequence (DNA): TGTGCCAGCAGCTACAGACTAGCGGGAGGGTCCCGTAGCACAGATACGCAGTATTTT. Its translation: CASSYRLAGGSRSTDTQYF.

CDR3: CARSLEAGRGQPQHF. CDR3 nucleotides: TGTGCCAGAAGCTTGGAAGCAGGTCGAGGGCAGCCCCAGCATTTT. The chain carries TRBV5-3 and TRBJ1-5; D call uncertain. TRBV5-3 is marked as an open reading frame, function uncertain. The CDR3 extends over 15 amino acids. Between the trimmed V and J ends, which lost 0 bases and 7 bases, there was a span of 14 bases.

This rearrangement joins TRBV5-1 to TRBJ1-1, with 8 bases that match TRBD1. Germline loops: CDR1 SGHRS, CDR2 YFSETQ. The CDR3 totals 16 residues. With 2 bases clipped from V and 5 bases from J, the junction kept 11 bases outside the gene matches. This chain's CDR3 is CASSFGPTGGGTEAFF. The CDR3 nucleotides read TGCGCCAGCAGCTTCGGGCCTACAGGGGGTGGGACTGAAGCTTTCTTT.

The chain has TRBV28 and TRBJ2-4; perhaps TRBD2 as D (5 bases). CDR1 and CDR2 from the germline V gene are MDHEN and SYDVKM. This CDR3 has 15 residues. Deletions cut 3 bases from V and 0 bases from J, with 9 bases between. The chain's CDR3 is CASSFRGLAKNIQYF. The CDR3 DNA reads TGTGCCAGCAGTTTCCGGGGTTTAGCCAAAAACATTCAGTACTTC.

The chain is built from TRBV19 and TRBJ1-4; possible D gene TRBD1, 6 bases. Germline lookup yields CDR1 LNHDA and CDR2 SQIVND (reference sequence). V was pared by 5 bases and J by 5 bases, with 12 bases between. The CDR3 runs 14 residues. The CDR3 DNA follows: TGTGCCAGTAGTCGGCAGGGGCAAAATGAAAAACTGTTTTTT. It yields the protein CASSRQGQNEKLFF.

V and J are TRBV27 and TRBJ2-5; D not resolved. Germline-derived CDR1 and CDR2 are MNHEY and SMNVEV (reference sequence). The CDR3 contains 12 residues. Trimming left V 4 bases short and J 0 bases short, with 3 bases between. CDR3 bases: TGTGCCAGCAGTTCAAACCAAGAGACCCAGTACTTC. Residues: CASSSNQETQYF.

V usage is TRBV30 and J usage is TRBJ1-5; tentative D call: TRBD1 (5 bases). The ends were cut back, 1 base at V and 4 bases at J, with 8 bases in the middle. The CDR3 runs 13 residues. Germline CDR1 is GTSNPN and CDR2 is SVGIG (reference sequence). The CDR3 sequence: CAWSGTRNQPQHF. As DNA, the CDR3 is TGTGCCTGGAGTGGGACACGAAATCAGCCCCAGCATTTT. Together with reference TRBV30 and TRBJ1-5, the CDR3 gives the full variable domain: SQTIHQWPATLVQPVGSPLSLECTVEGTSNPNLYWYRQAAGRGLQLLFYSVGIGQISSEVPQNLSASRPQDRQFILSSKKLLLSDSGFYLCAWSGTRNQPQHFGDGTRLSIL.

This chain connects TRBV5-1 to TRBJ2-7; D is possibly TRBD1 (5 bases). Germline values: CDR1 SGHRS, CDR2 YFSETQ. Trimming shortened V by 5 bases and J by 0 bases, and 9 bases separated the two germline ends. The CDR3 is 13 amino acids. The CDR3 nucleotides are TGCGCCAGCAGACGCAGGGACTCCTACGAGCAGTACTTC. Its protein is CASRRRDSYEQYF.

V is TRBV9 and J is TRBJ2-1, with a tentative D call TRBD2 (6 bases). V lost 3 bases and J lost 1, with 11 bases in between. This CDR3 is built from 15 residues. Germline V gene lookup returns CDR1 SGDLS and CDR2 YYNGEE. The CDR3 coding sequence is TGTGCCAGCAGCGGAAGTCGGGGGTCCTACAATGAGCAGTTCTTC. Protein: CASSGSRGSYNEQFF.

This rearrangement joins TRBV2 to TRBJ1-1, with 7 bases matching TRBD1. The CDR3 length is 13 residues. V shed 6 bases and J 3 bases; nucleotides not matched to a gene: 4. Germline V gives CDR1 SNHLY, CDR2 FYNNEI. The CDR3 region has the DNA TGTGCCAGCAGGTTTGGACAGGACACTGAAGCTTTCTTT. This gives the protein CASRFGQDTEAFF.